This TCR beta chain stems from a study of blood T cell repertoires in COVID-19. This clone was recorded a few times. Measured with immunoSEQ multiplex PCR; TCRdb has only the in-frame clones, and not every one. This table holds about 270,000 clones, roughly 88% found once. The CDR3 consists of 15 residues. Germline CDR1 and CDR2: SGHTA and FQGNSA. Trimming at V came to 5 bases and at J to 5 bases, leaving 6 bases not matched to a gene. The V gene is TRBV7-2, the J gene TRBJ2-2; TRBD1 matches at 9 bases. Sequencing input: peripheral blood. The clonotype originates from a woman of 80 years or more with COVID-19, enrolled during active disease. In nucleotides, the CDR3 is TGTGCCAGCAGCCCGGGACAGGGATGGACCGGGGAGCTGTTTTTT. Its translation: CASSPGQGWTGELFF.